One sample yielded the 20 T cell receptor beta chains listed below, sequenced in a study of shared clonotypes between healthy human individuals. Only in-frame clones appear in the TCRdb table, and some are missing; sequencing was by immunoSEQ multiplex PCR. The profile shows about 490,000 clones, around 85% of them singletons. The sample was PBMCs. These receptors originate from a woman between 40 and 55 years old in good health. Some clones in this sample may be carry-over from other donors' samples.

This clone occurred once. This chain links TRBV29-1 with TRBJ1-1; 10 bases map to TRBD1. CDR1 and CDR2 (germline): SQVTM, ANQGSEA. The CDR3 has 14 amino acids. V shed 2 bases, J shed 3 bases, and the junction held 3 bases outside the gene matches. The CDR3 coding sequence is TGCAGCGTTGAAAAGGGGACAGGGGACACTGAAGCTTTCTTT. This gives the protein CSVEKGTGDTEAFF.

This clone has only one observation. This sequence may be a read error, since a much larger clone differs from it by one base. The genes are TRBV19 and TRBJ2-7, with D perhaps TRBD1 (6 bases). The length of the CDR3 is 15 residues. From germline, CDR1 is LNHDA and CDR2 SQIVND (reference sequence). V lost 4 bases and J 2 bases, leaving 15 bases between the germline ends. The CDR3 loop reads CASSTVTGKTYEQYF. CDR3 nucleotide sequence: TGTGCCAGTAGTACCGTGACAGGAAAAACCTACGAGCAGTACTTC. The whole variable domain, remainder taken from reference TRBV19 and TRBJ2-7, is DGGITQSPKYLFRKEGQNVTLSCEQNLNHDAMYWYRQDPGQGLRLIYYSQIVNDFQKGDIAEGYSVSREKKESFPLTVTSAQKNPTAFYLCASSTVTGKTYEQYFGPGTRLTVT.

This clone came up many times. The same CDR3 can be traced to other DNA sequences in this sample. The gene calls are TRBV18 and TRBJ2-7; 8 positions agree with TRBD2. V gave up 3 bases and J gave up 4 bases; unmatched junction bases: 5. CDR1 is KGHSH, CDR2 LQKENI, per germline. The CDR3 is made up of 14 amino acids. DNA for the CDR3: TGTGCCAGCTCACCCGGACGGGAGGGTTACGAGCAGTACTTC. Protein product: CASSPGREGYEQYF.

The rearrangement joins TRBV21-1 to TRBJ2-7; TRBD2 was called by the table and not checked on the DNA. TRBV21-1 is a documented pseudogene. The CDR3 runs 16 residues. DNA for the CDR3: TGTGCCAGCAGCAAAAGCCGACTAGCGGGACCTTACGAGCAGTACTTC. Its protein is CASSKSRLAGPYEQYF.

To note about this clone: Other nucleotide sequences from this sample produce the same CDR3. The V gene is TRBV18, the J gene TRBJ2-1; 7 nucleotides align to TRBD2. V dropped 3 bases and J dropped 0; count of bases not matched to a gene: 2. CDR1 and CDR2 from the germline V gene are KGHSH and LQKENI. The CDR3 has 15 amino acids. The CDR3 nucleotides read TGTGCCAGCTCACCTGGCGGGAGCTCCTACAATGAGCAGTTCTTC. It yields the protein CASSPGGSSYNEQFF. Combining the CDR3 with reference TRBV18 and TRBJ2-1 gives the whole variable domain NAGVMQNPRHLVRRRGQEARLRCSPMKGHSHVYWYRQLPEEGLKFMVYLQKENIIDESGMPKERFSAEFPKEGPSILRIQQVVRGDSAAYFCASSPGGSSYNEQFFGPGTRLTVL.

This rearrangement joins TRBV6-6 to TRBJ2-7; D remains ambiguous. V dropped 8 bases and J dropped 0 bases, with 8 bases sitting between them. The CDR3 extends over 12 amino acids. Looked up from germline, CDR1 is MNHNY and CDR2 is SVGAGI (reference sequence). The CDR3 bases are TGTGCCAGCGGAAAGGGCTCCTACGAGCAGTACTTC. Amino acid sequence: CASGKGSYEQYF.

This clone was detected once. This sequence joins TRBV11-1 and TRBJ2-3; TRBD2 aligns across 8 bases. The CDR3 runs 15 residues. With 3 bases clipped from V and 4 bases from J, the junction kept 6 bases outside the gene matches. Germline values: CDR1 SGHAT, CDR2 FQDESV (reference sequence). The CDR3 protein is CASSFVSGTSDTQYF. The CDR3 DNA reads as TGTGCCAGCAGCTTCGTTAGCGGGACCTCAGATACGCAGTATTTT. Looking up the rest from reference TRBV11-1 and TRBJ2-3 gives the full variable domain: EAEVAQSPRYKITEKSQAVAFWCDPISGHATLYWYRQILGQGPELLVQFQDESVVDDSQLPKDRFSAERLKGVDSTLKIQPAELGDSAMYLCASSFVSGTSDTQYFGPGTRLTVL.

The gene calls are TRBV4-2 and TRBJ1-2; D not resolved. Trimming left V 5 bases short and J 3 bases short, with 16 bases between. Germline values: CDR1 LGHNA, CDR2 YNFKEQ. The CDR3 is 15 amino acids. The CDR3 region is CASSSLSGRDYGYTF. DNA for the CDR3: TGTGCCAGCAGCTCGTTGTCGGGTCGGGACTATGGCTACACCTTC.

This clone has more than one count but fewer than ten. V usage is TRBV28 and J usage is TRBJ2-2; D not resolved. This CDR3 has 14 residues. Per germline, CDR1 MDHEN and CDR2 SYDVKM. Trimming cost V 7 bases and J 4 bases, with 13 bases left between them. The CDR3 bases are TGTGCCAGCATCTCAGGCAGGTTCACCGGGGAGCTGTTTTTT. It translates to CASISGRFTGELFF.

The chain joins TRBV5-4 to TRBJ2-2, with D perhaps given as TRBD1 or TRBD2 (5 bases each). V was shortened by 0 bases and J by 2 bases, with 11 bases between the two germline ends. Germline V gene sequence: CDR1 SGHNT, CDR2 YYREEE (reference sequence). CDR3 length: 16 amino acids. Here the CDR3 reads CASSLGGGSNTGELFF. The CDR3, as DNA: TGTGCCAGCAGCTTGGGTGGGGGTTCTAACACCGGGGAGCTGTTTTTT.

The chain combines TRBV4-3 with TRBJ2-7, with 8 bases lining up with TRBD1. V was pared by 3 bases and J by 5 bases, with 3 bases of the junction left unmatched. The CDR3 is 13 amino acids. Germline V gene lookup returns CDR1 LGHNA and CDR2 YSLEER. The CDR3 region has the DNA TGCGCCAGCAGCCAGGACAGGGAGGACGAGCAGTACTTC. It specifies CASSQDREDEQYF.

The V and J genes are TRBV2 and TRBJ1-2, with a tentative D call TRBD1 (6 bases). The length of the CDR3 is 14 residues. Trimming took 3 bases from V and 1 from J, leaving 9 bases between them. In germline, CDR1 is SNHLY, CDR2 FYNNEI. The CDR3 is CASSDRGHNYGYTF. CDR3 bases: TGTGCCAGCAGTGACAGGGGACATAACTATGGCTACACCTTC.

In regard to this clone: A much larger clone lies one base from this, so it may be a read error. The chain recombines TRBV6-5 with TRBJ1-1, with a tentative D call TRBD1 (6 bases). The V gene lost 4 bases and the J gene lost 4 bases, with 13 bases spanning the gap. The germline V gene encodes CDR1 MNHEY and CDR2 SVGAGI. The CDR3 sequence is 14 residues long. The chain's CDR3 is CASSLRTEGTEAFF. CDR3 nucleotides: TGTGCCAGCAGTTTAAGGACAGAGGGCACTGAAGCTTTCTTT.

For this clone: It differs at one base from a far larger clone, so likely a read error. The CDR3 protein is CASVPGGVGNTEAFF. DNA for the CDR3: TGTGCCAGTGTCCCTGGGGGCGTGGGGAACACTGAAGCTTTCTTT. This chain links TRBV25-1 with TRBJ1-1; a weak D match, TRBD1 (6 bases). V lost 9 bases and J 1 base, leaving 18 bases between the germline ends. CDR1 and CDR2 (germline): MGHDK, SYGVNS. The CDR3 is 15 residues long.

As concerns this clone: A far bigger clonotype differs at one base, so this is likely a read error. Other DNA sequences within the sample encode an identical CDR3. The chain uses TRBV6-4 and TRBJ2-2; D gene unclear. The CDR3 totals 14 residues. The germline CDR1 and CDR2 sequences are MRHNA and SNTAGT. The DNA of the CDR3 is TGTGCAAGCAGCACATCGACTGACACCGGGGAGCTGTTTTTT. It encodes CASSTSTDTGELFF.

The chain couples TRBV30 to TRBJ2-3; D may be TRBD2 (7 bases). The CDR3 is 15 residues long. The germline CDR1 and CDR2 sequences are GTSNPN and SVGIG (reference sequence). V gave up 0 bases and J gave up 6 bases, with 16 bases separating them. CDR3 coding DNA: TGTGCCTGGAGTGTTTCGGGGGGCCCCACGGATACGCAGTATTTT. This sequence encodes CAWSVSGGPTDTQYF. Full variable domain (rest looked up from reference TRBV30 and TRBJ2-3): SQTIHQWPATLVQPVGSPLSLECTVEGTSNPNLYWYRQAAGRGLQLLFYSVGIGQISSEVPQNLSASRPQDRQFILSSKKLLLSDSGFYLCAWSVSGGPTDTQYFGPGTRLTVL.

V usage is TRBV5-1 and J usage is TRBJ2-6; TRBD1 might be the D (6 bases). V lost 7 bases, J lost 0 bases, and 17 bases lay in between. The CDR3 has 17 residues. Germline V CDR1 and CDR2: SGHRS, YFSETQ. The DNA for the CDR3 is TGCGCCAGCCAAACGGGGCAGGGGACCTCTGGGGCCAACGTCCTGACTTTC. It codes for CASQTGQGTSGANVLTF.

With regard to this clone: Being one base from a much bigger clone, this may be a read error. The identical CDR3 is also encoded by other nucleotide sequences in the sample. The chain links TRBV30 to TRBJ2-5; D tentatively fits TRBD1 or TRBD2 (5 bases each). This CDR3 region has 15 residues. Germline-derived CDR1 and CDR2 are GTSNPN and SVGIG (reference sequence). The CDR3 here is CAWSGGRGAQETQYF. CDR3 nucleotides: TGTGCCTGGAGTGGGGGACGGGGCGCCCAAGAGACACAGTACTTC.

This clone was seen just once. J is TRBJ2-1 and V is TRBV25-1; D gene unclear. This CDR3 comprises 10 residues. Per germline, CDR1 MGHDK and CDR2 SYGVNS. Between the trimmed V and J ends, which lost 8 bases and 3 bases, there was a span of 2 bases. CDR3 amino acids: CASGYNEQFF. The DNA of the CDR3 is TGTGCCAGCGGCTACAATGAGCAGTTCTTC.

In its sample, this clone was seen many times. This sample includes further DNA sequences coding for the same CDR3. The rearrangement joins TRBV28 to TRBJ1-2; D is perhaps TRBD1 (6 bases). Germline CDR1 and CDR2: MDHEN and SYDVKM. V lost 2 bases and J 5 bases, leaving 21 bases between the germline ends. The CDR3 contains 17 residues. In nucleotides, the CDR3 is TGTGCCAGCAGTTTAATTTTGGGGGCGGAGAAGAATTATGGCTACACCTTC. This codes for CASSLILGAEKNYGYTF.